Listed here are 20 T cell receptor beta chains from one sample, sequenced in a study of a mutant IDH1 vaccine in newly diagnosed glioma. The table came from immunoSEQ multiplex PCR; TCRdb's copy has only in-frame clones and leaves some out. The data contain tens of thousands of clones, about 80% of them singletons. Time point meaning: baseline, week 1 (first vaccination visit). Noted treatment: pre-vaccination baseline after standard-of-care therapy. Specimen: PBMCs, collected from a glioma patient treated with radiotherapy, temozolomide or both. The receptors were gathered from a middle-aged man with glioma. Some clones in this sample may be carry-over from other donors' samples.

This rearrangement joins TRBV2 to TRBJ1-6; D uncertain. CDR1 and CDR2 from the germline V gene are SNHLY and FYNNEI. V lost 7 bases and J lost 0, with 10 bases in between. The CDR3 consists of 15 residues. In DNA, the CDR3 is TGTGCCAGCATGATAGCGAGCTCCTATAATTCACCCCTCCACTTT. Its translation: CASMIASSYNSPLHF.

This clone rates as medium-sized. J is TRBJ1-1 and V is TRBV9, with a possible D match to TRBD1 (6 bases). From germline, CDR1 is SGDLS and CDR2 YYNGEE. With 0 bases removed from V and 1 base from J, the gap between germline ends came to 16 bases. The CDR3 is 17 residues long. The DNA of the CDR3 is TGTGCCAGCAGCGTAGGGGAGGACAGATGGTGGAACACTGAAGCTTTCTTT. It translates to CASSVGEDRWWNTEAFF.

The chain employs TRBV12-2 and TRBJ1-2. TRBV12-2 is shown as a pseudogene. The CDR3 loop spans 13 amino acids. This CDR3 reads CASRLDSGSGYTF. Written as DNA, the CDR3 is TGTGCAAGTCGCTTAGATTCGGGGTCTGGCTACACCTTC.

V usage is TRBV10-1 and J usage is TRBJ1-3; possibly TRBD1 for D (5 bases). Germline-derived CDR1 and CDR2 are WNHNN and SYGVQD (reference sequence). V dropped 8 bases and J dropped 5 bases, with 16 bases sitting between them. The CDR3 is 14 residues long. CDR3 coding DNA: TGCGCCAGCCTAGACGGGACTCTGAGAAACACCATATATTTT. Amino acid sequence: CASLDGTLRNTIYF.

CDR3 amino acids: CASNAGVNTEAFF. CDR3 sequence (DNA): TGTGCCAGCAATGCGGGGGTAAACACTGAAGCTTTCTTT. This chain joins TRBV6-5 and TRBJ1-1; maybe TRBD1 (5 bases). V gave up 7 bases and J gave up 2 bases, with 11 bases separating them. CDR1 and CDR2 (germline): MNHEY, SVGAGI. The CDR3 is 13 amino acids.

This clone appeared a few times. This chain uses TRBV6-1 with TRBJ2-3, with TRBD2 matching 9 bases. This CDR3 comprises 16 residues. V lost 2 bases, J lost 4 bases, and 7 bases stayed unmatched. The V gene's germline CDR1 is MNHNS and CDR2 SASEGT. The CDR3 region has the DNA TGTGCCAGCAGTGAACTAGCGGGGCCCACGGCAGATACGCAGTATTTT. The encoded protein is CASSELAGPTADTQYF.

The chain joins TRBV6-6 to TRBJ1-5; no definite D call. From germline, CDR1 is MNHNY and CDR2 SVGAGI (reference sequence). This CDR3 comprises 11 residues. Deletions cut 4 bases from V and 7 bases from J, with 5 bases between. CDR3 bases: TGTGCCAGCAGTTCTGAACAGCCCCAGCATTTT. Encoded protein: CASSSEQPQHF.

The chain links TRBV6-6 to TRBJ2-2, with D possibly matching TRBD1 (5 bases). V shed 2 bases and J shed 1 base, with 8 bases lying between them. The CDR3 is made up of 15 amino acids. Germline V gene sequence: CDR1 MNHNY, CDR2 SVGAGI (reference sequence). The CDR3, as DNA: TGTGCCAGCAGTTACAGGCAGGGGAACACCGGGGAGCTGTTTTTT. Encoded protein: CASSYRQGNTGELFF.

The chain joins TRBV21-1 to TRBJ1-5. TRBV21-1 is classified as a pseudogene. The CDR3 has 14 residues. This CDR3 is CASSKGGGEQPQHF. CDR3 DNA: TGTGCCAGCAGCAAAGGCGGGGGGGAACAGCCCCAGCATTTT.

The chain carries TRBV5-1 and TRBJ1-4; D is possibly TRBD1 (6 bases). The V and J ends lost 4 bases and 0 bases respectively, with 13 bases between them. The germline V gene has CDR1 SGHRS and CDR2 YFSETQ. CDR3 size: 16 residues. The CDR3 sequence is CASSAPTGATNEKLFF. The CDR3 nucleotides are TGCGCCAGCAGCGCGCCGACAGGAGCAACTAATGAAAAACTGTTTTTT. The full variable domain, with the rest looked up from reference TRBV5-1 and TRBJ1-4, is KAGVTQTPRYLIKTRGQQVTLSCSPISGHRSVSWYQQTPGQGLQFLFEYFSETQRNKGNFPGRFSGRQFSNSRSEMNVSTLELGDSALYLCASSAPTGATNEKLFFGSGTQLSVL.

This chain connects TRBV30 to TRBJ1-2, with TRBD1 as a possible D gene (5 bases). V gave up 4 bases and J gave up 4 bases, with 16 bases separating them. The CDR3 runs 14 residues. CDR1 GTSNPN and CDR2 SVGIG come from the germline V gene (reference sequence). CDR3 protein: CAWTGEGAGYGYTF. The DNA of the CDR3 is TGTGCCTGGACTGGAGAAGGGGCGGGCTATGGCTACACCTTC.

DNA of the CDR3: TGTGCCAGTAGTATATTTGGGACAGGGGTTGGTGGGAACACTGAAGCTTTCTTT. Encoded protein: CASSIFGTGVGGNTEAFF. V gene TRBV19 combines with J gene TRBJ1-1; TRBD1 matches at 10 bases. Germline trimming cut 2 bases from V and 1 base from J; bases unmatched to any gene: 10. The V gene's germline CDR1 is LNHDA and CDR2 SQIVND (reference sequence). The CDR3 is 18 amino acids. Using reference TRBV19 and TRBJ1-1 for the parts outside the CDR3, the full variable domain is DGGITQSPKYLFRKEGQNVTLSCEQNLNHDAMYWYRQDPGQGLRLIYYSQIVNDFQKGDIAEGYSVSREKKESFPLTVTSAQKNPTAFYLCASSIFGTGVGGNTEAFFGQGTRLTVV.

The CDR3 region has the DNA TGTGCCAGCAGTTACGGGCAGGGGCGACCTGAAAAACTGTTTTTT. Translating it yields CASSYGQGRPEKLFF. The chain carries TRBV6-5 and TRBJ1-4, with TRBD1 as a possible D gene (6 bases). V dropped 2 bases and J dropped 7 bases, with 14 bases sitting between them. CDR1 MNHEY and CDR2 SVGAGI come from the germline V gene. This CDR3 comprises 15 residues.

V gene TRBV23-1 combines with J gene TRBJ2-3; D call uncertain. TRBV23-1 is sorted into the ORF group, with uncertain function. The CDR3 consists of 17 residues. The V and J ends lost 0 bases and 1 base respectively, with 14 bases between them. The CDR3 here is CASSQSPFCPCTDTQYF. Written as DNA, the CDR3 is TGCGCCAGCAGTCAATCGCCCTTCTGTCCGTGCACAGATACGCAGTATTTT.

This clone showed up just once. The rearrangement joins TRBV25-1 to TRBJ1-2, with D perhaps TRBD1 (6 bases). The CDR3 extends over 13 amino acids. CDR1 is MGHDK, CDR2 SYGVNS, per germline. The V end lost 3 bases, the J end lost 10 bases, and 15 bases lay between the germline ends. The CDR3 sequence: CASSEVGAVTYTF. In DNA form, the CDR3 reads TGTGCCAGCAGTGAGGTGGGGGCCGTTACCTACACCTTC.

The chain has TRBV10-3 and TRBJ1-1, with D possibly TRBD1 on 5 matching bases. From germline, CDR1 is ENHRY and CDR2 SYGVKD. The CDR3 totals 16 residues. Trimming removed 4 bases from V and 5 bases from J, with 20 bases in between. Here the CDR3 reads CAISVTPGGSETEAFF. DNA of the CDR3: TGTGCCATCAGTGTAACCCCCGGGGGGAGTGAAACTGAAGCTTTCTTT.

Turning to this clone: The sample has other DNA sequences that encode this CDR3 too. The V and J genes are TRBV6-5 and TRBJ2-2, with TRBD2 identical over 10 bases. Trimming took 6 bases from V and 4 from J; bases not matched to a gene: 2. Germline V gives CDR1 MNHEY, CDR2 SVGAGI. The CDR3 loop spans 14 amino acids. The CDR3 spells CASRRTSGTGELFF. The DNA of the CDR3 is TGTGCCAGCAGGCGGACTAGCGGCACCGGGGAGCTGTTTTTT.

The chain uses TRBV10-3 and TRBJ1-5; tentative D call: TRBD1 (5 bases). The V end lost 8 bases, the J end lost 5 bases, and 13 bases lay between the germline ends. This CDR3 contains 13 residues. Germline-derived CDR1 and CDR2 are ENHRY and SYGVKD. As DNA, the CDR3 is TGTGCCATCGGCCAGGGAATCGATCAGCCCCAGCATTTT. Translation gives CAIGQGIDQPQHF.

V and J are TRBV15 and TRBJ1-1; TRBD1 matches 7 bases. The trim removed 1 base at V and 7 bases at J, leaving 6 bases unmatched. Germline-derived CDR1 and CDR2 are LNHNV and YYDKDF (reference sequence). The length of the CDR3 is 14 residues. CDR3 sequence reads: CATSRGQGSDEAFF. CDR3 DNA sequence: TGTGCCACCAGCAGAGGACAGGGTAGCGATGAAGCTTTCTTT. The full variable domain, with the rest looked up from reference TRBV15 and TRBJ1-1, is DAMVIQNPRYQVTQFGKPVTLSCSQTLNHNVMYWYQQKSSQAPKLLFHYYDKDFNNEADTPDNFQSRRPNTSFCFLDIRSPGLGDTAMYLCATSRGQGSDEAFFGQGTRLTVV.

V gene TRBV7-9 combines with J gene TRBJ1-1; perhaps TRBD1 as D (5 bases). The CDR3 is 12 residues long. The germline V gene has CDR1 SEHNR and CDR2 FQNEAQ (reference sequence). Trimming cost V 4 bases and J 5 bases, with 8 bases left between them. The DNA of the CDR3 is TGTGCCAGCAGCTGGGGGGGAACTGAAGCTTTCTTT. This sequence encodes CASSWGGTEAFF.